Each of the 30 T cell receptor beta chains below was sequenced from the same sample in a study of T cell changes during pregnancy in multiple sclerosis. Measured with immunoSEQ multiplex PCR; TCRdb has only the in-frame clones, and not every one. This table holds 48,000 or so clones, almost 95% found once. The sample was CD4+ T cells from peripheral blood mononuclear cells, taken in the second trimester of pregnancy. The receptors were gathered from a female donor in good health, enrolled as a control in a pregnancy study.

The chain has TRBV21-1 and TRBJ1-1; TRBD1, the table's D call, lacks a check against the DNA. TRBV21-1 is a known pseudogene. The CDR3 covers 17 residues. The DNA for the CDR3 is TGTGCCAGCAGCACACATCAGGGGGAATGCATGAACACTGAAGCTTTCTTT. Translated: CASSTHQGECMNTEAFF.

The chain carries TRBV13 and TRBJ2-7; 14 bases are a match to TRBD2. Losses at the gene ends were 0 bases for V and 7 bases for J; bases not matched to a gene: 5. The CDR3 has 16 amino acids. CDR1 is PRHDT, CDR2 FYEKMQ, per germline (reference sequence). The CDR3 region has the DNA TGTGCCAGCAGCTTAGGCCGTCGACTAGCGGGGGGGGAGCAGTACTTC. Residues: CASSLGRRLAGGEQYF.

The rearrangement links TRBV27 to TRBJ1-1; D is unclear. There are 15 residues in the CDR3. The germline V gene has CDR1 MNHEY and CDR2 SMNVEV (reference sequence). V dropped 4 bases and J dropped 6 bases, with 18 bases sitting between them. CDR3 in DNA: TGTGCCAGCAGTTCTCCCGTCACCCGGGGAGCTGAAGCTTTCTTT. Its translation is CASSSPVTRGAEAFF.

The chain has TRBV4-1 and TRBJ2-5, with 8 bases that match TRBD1. The junction had 1 base not matched to a gene; V was cut back by 0 bases and J by 1 base. The germline gives CDR1 MGHRA, CDR2 YSYEKL. The CDR3 runs to 15 residues. Here the CDR3 reads CASSQDDRGQETQYF. CDR3 in DNA: TGCGCCAGCAGCCAAGACGACAGGGGCCAAGAGACCCAGTACTTC.

The chain links TRBV28 to TRBJ2-7; D is unclear. CDR3 length equals 11 residues. V shed 6 bases and J shed 7 bases, with 10 bases lying between them. The germline CDR1 and CDR2 sequences are MDHEN and SYDVKM. Written as DNA, the CDR3 is TGTGCCAGCAGCTACACCGGGGAGCAGTACTTC. As protein: CASSYTGEQYF.

The V gene is TRBV5-6, the J gene TRBJ1-1; 8 nucleotides align to TRBD1. The germline V gene has CDR1 SGHDT and CDR2 YYEEEE. V lost 0 bases, J lost 6 bases, and 7 bases stayed unmatched. The CDR3 sequence is 15 residues long. The CDR3 region is CASSLAAGGSSEAFF. The CDR3 nucleotides are TGTGCCAGCAGCTTGGCGGCAGGGGGCTCATCTGAAGCTTTCTTT.

The V call is TRBV30, the J call TRBJ2-1; D might be TRBD2 (6 bases). The germline V and J ends were trimmed by 1 base and 2 bases, with 9 bases remaining between them. CDR3 size: 14 residues. CDR1 GTSNPN and CDR2 SVGIG come from the germline V gene (reference sequence). The CDR3 DNA reads as TGTGCCTGGAGTGGGAGGGGAACCTACAATGAGCAGTTCTTC. Translated, it gives CAWSGRGTYNEQFF.

The gene calls are TRBV5-1 and TRBJ2-1; 11 bases align to TRBD2. CDR1 SGHRS and CDR2 YFSETQ come from the germline V gene. This CDR3 contains 19 residues. The J segment lost 3 bases and the V segment lost 4 bases, leaving 15 bases of the junction unmatched. CDR3 loop: CASSPWAPIGTSGYNEQFF. The CDR3 region has the DNA TGCGCCAGCAGCCCTTGGGCCCCAATCGGGACTAGCGGCTACAATGAGCAGTTCTTC.

The chain carries TRBV11-1 and TRBJ2-5; 7 nucleotides match TRBD1. Germline CDR1 and CDR2: SGHAT and FQDESV (reference sequence). After removal of 8 bases from V and 4 bases from J, the junction contained 7 bases not matched to a gene. This CDR3 spans 13 amino acids. The CDR3 bases are TGTGCCAGCTCCAGGGGGATAGGAGAGACCCAGTACTTC. This encodes CASSRGIGETQYF.

This clone occurred once. This chain connects TRBV9 to TRBJ1-1; 9 nucleotides agree with TRBD1. With V trimmed by 4 bases and J by 0 bases, 4 bases remained unmatched. The CDR3 consists of 15 residues. Germline values: CDR1 SGDLS, CDR2 YYNGEE. The CDR3 sequence is CASSSGQGMNTEAFF. The CDR3 DNA is TGTGCCAGCAGCAGCGGACAGGGGATGAACACTGAAGCTTTCTTT.

The chain uses TRBV15 and TRBJ1-1; D gene uncertain. Germline V gene sequence: CDR1 LNHNV, CDR2 YYDKDF (reference sequence). The CDR3 consists of 14 residues. V shed 4 bases and J shed 7 bases, with 16 bases lying between them. The CDR3 DNA is TGTGCCACCAGCATAGTGGGTGTATCGGGTGAAGCTTTCTTT. It yields the protein CATSIVGVSGEAFF. Based on the CDR3 plus reference TRBV15 and TRBJ1-1, the full variable domain is DAMVIQNPRYQVTQFGKPVTLSCSQTLNHNVMYWYQQKSSQAPKLLFHYYDKDFNNEADTPDNFQSRRPNTSFCFLDIRSPGLGDTAMYLCATSIVGVSGEAFFGQGTRLTVV.

The chain combines TRBV19 with TRBJ2-1; D may be TRBD2 (5 bases). Germline loops: CDR1 LNHDA, CDR2 SQIVND (reference sequence). Trimming shortened V by 5 bases and J by 9 bases, and 14 bases separated the two germline ends. The CDR3 contains 13 residues. The CDR3 region is CASSASTKGEQFF. CDR3 nucleotides: TGTGCCAGTAGTGCCTCGACTAAGGGTGAGCAGTTCTTC.

The chain has TRBV14 and TRBJ2-3; 7 bases agree with TRBD2. The CDR3 runs 14 residues. Germline assignment: CDR1 SGHDN and CDR2 FVKESK. V shed 2 bases and J 9 bases; nucleotides not matched to a gene: 8. The CDR3 nucleotides are TGTGCCAGCAGCCAACGGCCCTGGCGGGGGACGCAGTATTTT. Translation gives CASSQRPWRGTQYF.

The gene calls are TRBV19 and TRBJ2-7; D unresolved. Germline CDR1 reads LNHDA; CDR2 reads SQIVND (reference sequence). This CDR3 spans 10 amino acids. V gave up 11 bases and J gave up 4 bases, with 9 bases separating them. The CDR3 DNA sequence: TGTGCCGGGCAAATTTACGAGCAGTACTTC. Translation: CAGQIYEQYF.

This clone showed up just once. The genes are TRBV15 and TRBJ2-7; D is ambiguous. CDR1 and CDR2 (germline): LNHNV, YYDKDF (reference sequence). V shed 1 base and J shed 3 bases, with 10 bases lying between them. This CDR3 is built from 14 residues. CDR3 DNA sequence: TGTGCCACCAGCAGAGCTCCGGAGAACTACGAGCAGTACTTC. Translation: CATSRAPENYEQYF.

The chain uses TRBV7-9 and TRBJ2-1; 10 positions match TRBD2. This CDR3 has 17 amino acids. The V gene end was trimmed by 5 bases and the J gene end by 2 bases; junction bases not matched to a gene: 9. CDR1 SEHNR and CDR2 FQNEAQ come from the germline V gene (reference sequence). The DNA for the CDR3 is TGTGCCAGCAGCCCTAGGGGTGGACTAGCGGCCTACAATGAGCAGTTCTTC. Its translation is CASSPRGGLAAYNEQFF.

A note on this clone: One end of the junction is discordant with germline, which a read error may explain. The sample holds other DNA sequences that translate to the same CDR3. The V call is TRBV6-5, the J call TRBJ2-2, with D tentatively TRBD2 (5 bases). CDR1 is MNHEY and CDR2 is SVGAGI in the germline V gene. The CDR3 runs 14 residues. For the CDR3, the DNA is TGTGCCAGTAGTTTAGGAGGAGGTACCGGGGAGCTGTTTTTT. Translated, it gives CASSLGGGTGELFF.

The chain recombines TRBV7-9 with TRBJ2-5, with 7 bases lining up with TRBD1. The CDR3 has 15 amino acids. The V and J ends lost 3 bases and 2 bases, in that order; junction bases with no gene match: 6. Germline-derived CDR1 and CDR2 are SEHNR and FQNEAQ (reference sequence). Here the CDR3 DNA reads TGTGCCAGCAGCTTGCAGGGGGATAGACAAGAGACCCAGTACTTC. Residues: CASSLQGDRQETQYF.

The chain joins TRBV6-1 to TRBJ2-7; D uncertain. Germline lookup yields CDR1 MNHNS and CDR2 SASEGT. The CDR3 has 12 residues. V was pared by 7 bases and J by 2 bases, with 9 bases between. CDR3 DNA sequence: TGTGCCAGCACCAGGCGTCCCTACGAGCAGTACTTC. Translating gives CASTRRPYEQYF.

V and J are TRBV18 and TRBJ2-7; TRBD1 might be the D (6 bases). Per germline, CDR1 KGHSH and CDR2 LQKENI. Trimming left V 1 base short and J 4 bases short, with 11 bases between. CDR3 size: 14 residues. The CDR3 sequence is CASSPHRDGYEQYF. The CDR3 DNA follows: TGTGCCAGCTCACCACACAGGGATGGATACGAGCAGTACTTC.

The V gene is TRBV6-6, the J gene TRBJ1-5; 9 positions match TRBD1. CDR3 length equals 15 residues. V trimming: 2 bases; J trimming: 6 bases; junction bases outside the gene matches: 5. Germline loops: CDR1 MNHNY, CDR2 SVGAGI (reference sequence). The CDR3 sequence is CASSYPGTGSQPQHF. As DNA, the CDR3 is TGTGCCAGCAGTTACCCTGGGACAGGGTCTCAGCCCCAGCATTTT.

CDR3: CASSSRLAGGWNEQFF. Written as DNA, the CDR3 is TGTGCCAGCAGCTCCAGACTAGCGGGGGGGTGGAATGAGCAGTTCTTC. V is TRBV5-8 and J is TRBJ2-1; the match to TRBD2 covers 14 bases. J was trimmed by 7 bases and V by 3 bases; bases with no gene match: 6. CDR1 and CDR2 (germline): SGHTS, YDEGEE. This CDR3 comprises 16 residues.

The CDR3 region is CASRLDRLTGEQYF. As DNA, the CDR3 is TGTGCCAGCAGACTGGACAGGCTGACCGGGGAGCAGTACTTC. The chain uses TRBV6-1 and TRBJ2-7, with TRBD1 matching over 7 bases. Trimming at V came to 6 bases and at J to 7 bases, leaving 12 bases not matched to a gene. The CDR3 spans 14 residues. CDR1 is MNHNS and CDR2 is SASEGT in the germline V gene.

The CDR3 DNA is TGTGCCAGCTCACCAAATCAAGGTGGACAGGGGGGCGATGAGCAGTTCTTC. Encoded protein: CASSPNQGGQGGDEQFF. The J gene is TRBJ2-1, the V gene TRBV18, with 10 bases fitting TRBD1. The CDR3 totals 17 residues. The V segment lost 2 bases and the J segment 8 bases; nucleotides outside the gene matches: 12. Germline CDR1 KGHSH, CDR2 LQKENI. The whole variable domain, filled in from reference TRBV18 and TRBJ2-1, reads NAGVMQNPRHLVRRRGQEARLRCSPMKGHSHVYWYRQLPEEGLKFMVYLQKENIIDESGMPKERFSAEFPKEGPSILRIQQVVRGDSAAYFCASSPNQGGQGGDEQFFGPGTRLTVL.

The rearrangement links TRBV18 to TRBJ2-7, with 8 bases lining up with TRBD2. The germline gives CDR1 KGHSH, CDR2 LQKENI. The length of the CDR3 is 14 residues. V gave up 6 bases and J gave up 0 bases; unmatched junction bases: 4. CDR3 loop: CASSREGASYEQYF. As DNA, the CDR3 is TGTGCCAGCTCCCGGGAGGGAGCCTCCTACGAGCAGTACTTC.

The rearrangement links TRBV30 to TRBJ2-4; tentatively, D is TRBD2 (7 bases). In germline, CDR1 is GTSNPN, CDR2 SVGIG (reference sequence). The length of the CDR3 is 21 residues. The ends were cut back, 2 bases at V and 0 bases at J, with 29 bases in the middle. The chain's CDR3 is CAWSSRFILAEGGLAKNIQYF. The CDR3 nucleotides read TGTGCCTGGAGTTCCCGCTTCATTCTAGCGGAGGGGGGTCTAGCCAAAAACATTCAGTACTTC.

V is TRBV28 and J is TRBJ1-6, with D unresolved. The V gene lost 11 bases and the J gene lost 7 bases, with 15 bases spanning the gap. The germline gives CDR1 MDHEN, CDR2 SYDVKM. The CDR3 is 13 amino acids. The CDR3 coding sequence is TGTGCCTGCCGAGGAGTTTGGAATTCACCCCTCCACTTT. This sequence encodes CACRGVWNSPLHF.

The V gene is TRBV18, the J gene TRBJ2-7; 7 nucleotides align to TRBD1. Trimming removed 2 bases from V and 4 bases from J; junction bases left unmatched: 2. This CDR3 contains 13 residues. Germline loops: CDR1 KGHSH, CDR2 LQKENI. CDR3 amino acids: CASSPEGAYEQYF. The CDR3 nucleotides are TGTGCCAGCTCACCAGAGGGGGCATACGAGCAGTACTTC.

The chain couples TRBV4-2 to TRBJ2-2; 7 bases line up with TRBD1. This CDR3 spans 16 amino acids. Trimming removed 4 bases from V and 0 bases from J; junction bases left unmatched: 5. CDR1 is LGHNA, CDR2 YNFKEQ, per germline. The CDR3: CASSRGTASNTGELFF. DNA for the CDR3: TGTGCCAGCAGCCGAGGGACAGCCTCGAACACCGGGGAGCTGTTTTTT.

Here the CDR3 reads CASSLTGKAYEQYF. CDR3 nucleotides: TGTGCCAGCAGCTTGACAGGGAAAGCCTACGAGCAGTACTTC. J is TRBJ2-7 and V is TRBV7-9; 7 bases match TRBD1. The CDR3 is 14 residues long. Germline CDR1 reads SEHNR; CDR2 reads FQNEAQ (reference sequence). V shed 3 bases, J shed 2 bases, and the junction held 4 bases outside the gene matches.